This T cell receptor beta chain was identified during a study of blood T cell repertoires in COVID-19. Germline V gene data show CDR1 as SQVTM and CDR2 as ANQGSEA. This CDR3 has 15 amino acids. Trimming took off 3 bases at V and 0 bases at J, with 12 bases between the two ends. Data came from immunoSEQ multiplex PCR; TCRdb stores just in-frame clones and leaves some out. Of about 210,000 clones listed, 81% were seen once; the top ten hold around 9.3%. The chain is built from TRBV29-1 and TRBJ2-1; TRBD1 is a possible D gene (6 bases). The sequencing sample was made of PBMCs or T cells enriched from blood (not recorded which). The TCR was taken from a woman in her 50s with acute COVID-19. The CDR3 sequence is CSVDGGQSSYNEQFF. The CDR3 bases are TGCAGCGTTGATGGCGGACAGAGCTCCTACAATGAGCAGTTCTTC.